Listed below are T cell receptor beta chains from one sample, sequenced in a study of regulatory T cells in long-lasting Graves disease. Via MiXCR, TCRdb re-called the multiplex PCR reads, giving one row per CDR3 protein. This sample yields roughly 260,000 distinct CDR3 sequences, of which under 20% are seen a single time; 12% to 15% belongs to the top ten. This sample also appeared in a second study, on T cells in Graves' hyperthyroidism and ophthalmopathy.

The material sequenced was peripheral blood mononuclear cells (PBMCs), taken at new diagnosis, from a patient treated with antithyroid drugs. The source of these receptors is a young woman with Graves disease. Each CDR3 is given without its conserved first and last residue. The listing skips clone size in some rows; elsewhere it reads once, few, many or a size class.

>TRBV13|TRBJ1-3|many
ASSRSTLRAGNTIY
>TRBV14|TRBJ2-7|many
ASSHRQAYEQY
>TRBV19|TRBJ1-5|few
ASSIGGGVVNQPQH
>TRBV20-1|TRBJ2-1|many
SARDLTGDAHEQF
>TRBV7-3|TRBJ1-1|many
ASSHGQANTEAF
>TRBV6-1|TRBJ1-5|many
ASSENVQGAPGQPQH
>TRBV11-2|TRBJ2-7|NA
ASSLNRAYEQY
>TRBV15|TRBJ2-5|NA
ATSRDQGETQY
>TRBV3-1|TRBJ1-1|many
ASSQVDRNAF
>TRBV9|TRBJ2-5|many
ASSVRPRERSETQY
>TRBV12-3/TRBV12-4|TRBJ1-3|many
ASSSPGSRINTIY
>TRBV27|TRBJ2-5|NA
ASSFRQGWRETQY
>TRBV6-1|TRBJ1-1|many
ASSEQENTEAF
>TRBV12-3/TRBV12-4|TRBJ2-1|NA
ASSLAGGPVNEQF
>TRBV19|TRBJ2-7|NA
ASRGRSPTSEQY
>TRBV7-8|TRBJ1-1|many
ASSRSLHHTEAF
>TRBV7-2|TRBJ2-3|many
ASSLTRTSGGDTQY
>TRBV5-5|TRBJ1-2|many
ASSSSGTGYGYT
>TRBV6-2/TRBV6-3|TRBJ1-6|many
ASNREASPLH
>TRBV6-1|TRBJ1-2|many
ASRAWTNYGYT
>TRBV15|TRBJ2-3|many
ATSNGGSPTDTQY
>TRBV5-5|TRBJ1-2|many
ASSLRTGRAGYT